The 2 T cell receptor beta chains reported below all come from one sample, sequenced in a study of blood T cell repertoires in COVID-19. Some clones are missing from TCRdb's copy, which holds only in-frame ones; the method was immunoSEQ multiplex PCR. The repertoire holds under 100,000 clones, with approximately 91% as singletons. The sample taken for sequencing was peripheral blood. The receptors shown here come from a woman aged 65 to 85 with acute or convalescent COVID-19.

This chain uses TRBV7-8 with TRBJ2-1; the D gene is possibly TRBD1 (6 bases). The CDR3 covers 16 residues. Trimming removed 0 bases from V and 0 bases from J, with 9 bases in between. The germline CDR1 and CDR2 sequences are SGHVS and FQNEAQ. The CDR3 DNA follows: TGTGCCAGCAGCTTAGCGCAGGGGAACTCCTACAATGAGCAGTTCTTC. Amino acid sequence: CASSLAQGNSYNEQFF.

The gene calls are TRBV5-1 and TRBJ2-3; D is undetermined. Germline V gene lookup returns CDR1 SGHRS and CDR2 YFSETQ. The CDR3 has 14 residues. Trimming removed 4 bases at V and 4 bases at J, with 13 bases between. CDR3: CASSRSSPADTQYF. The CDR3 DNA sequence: TGCGCCAGCAGCCGGAGCAGTCCGGCAGATACGCAGTATTTT.